One sample yielded the 28 T cell receptor beta chains listed below, sequenced in a study of spatial heterogeneity in lung cancer. The time point was: blood at routine non-recurrence follow-up after resection. TCRdb ran MiXCR on the 5' RACE reads and lists one entry per CDR3 protein. The repertoire holds tens of thousands of distinct CDR3 sequences, with roughly 10% as singletons. The specimen comprised PBMCs, sampled at follow-up. The receptors shown here come from a female donor with early-stage non-small cell lung cancer.

Ten or more counts support this clonotype. V is TRBV18 and J is TRBJ2-5, with D perhaps matching TRBD1 (5 bases). Germline CDR1 KGHSH, CDR2 LQKENI. V was pared by 3 bases and J by 1 base, with 12 bases between. This CDR3 comprises 15 residues. CDR3 loop: CASSPDQTVQETQYF. The CDR3 DNA sequence: TGTGCCAGCTCACCGGACCAGACAGTCCAAGAGACCCAGTACTTC. Complete variable domain (other parts from reference TRBV18 and TRBJ2-5): NAGVMQNPRHLVRRRGQEARLRCSPMKGHSHVYWYRQLPEEGLKFMVYLQKENIIDESGMPKERFSAEFPKEGPSILRIQQVVRGDSAAYFCASSPDQTVQETQYFGPGTRLLVL.

In this sample, this clonotype turned up many times. V gene TRBV7-8 combines with J gene TRBJ2-7; TRBD1 matches 12 bases. V lost 9 bases and J lost 5; bases outside the gene matches: 8. The V gene's germline CDR1 is SGHVS and CDR2 FQNEAQ. The CDR3 covers 14 residues. In DNA form, the CDR3 reads TGTGCCAGTCGCGGGACAGGGGGCCTAAACGAGCAGTACTTC. Residues: CASRGTGGLNEQYF. Full variable domain (rest looked up from reference TRBV7-8 and TRBJ2-7): GAGVSQSPRYKVAKRGQDVALRCDPISGHVSLFWYQQALGQGPEFLTYFQNEAQLDKSGLPSDRFFAERPEGSVSTLKIQRTQQEDSAVYLCASRGTGGLNEQYFGPGTRLTVT.

The sample holds many counts of this clonotype. This chain connects TRBV2 to TRBJ2-4, with D possibly matching TRBD2 (5 bases). Germline CDR1 is SNHLY and CDR2 is FYNNEI. The CDR3 is 14 residues long. With 7 bases removed from V and 0 bases from J, the gap between germline ends came to 10 bases. CDR3: CASKPDSAKNIQYF. The CDR3, as DNA: TGTGCCAGCAAACCGGACTCAGCCAAAAACATTCAGTACTTC.

The chain uses TRBV11-2 and TRBJ2-3, with 9 bases aligning to TRBD2. The CDR3 has 16 amino acids. CDR1 is SGHAT and CDR2 is FQNNGV in the germline V gene. Unmatched junction bases numbered 3, after V lost 0 bases and J lost 2 bases. Here the CDR3 reads CASSLDWTSDTDTQYF. The CDR3 DNA follows: TGTGCCAGCAGCTTAGATTGGACTAGCGACACAGATACGCAGTATTTT.

The V call is TRBV12-3 or TRBV12-4, the J call TRBJ1-1; the D gene is possibly TRBD1 (5 bases). The ends were cut back, 7 bases at V and 1 base at J, with 10 bases in the middle. The CDR3 sequence is 13 residues long. The CDR3 nucleotides are TGTGCCAGCACCTCTGGGGGGAACACTGAAGCTTTCTTT. This encodes CASTSGGNTEAFF.

This clonotype was seen more than once but under ten times. The chain employs TRBV4-3 and TRBJ2-7, with D tentatively TRBD1 (5 bases). The germline gives CDR1 LGHNA, CDR2 YSLEER. This CDR3 is 14 amino acids long. Trimming left V 0 bases short and J 3 bases short, with 9 bases between. CDR3 in amino acids: CASSQEWGDYEQYF. As DNA, the CDR3 is TGCGCCAGCAGCCAAGAATGGGGCGACTACGAGCAGTACTTC.

The chain combines TRBV3-1 with TRBJ2-4, with D perhaps TRBD2 (6 bases). CDR1 is LGHDT, CDR2 YNNKEL, per germline (reference sequence). The CDR3 sequence is 15 residues long. Trimming pared 0 bases from V and 7 bases from J, leaving 13 bases between. The CDR3 sequence is CASSQDETRANIQYF. The CDR3 coding sequence is TGTGCCAGCAGCCAAGATGAGACTAGGGCCAACATTCAGTACTTC.

This clonotype was seen at least ten times. J is TRBJ2-1 and V is TRBV29-1; 9 nucleotides match TRBD1. V gave up 3 bases and J gave up 3 bases; unmatched junction bases: 3. The V gene's germline CDR1 is SQVTM and CDR2 ANQGSEA. This CDR3 is 14 amino acids long. The chain's CDR3 is CSVDRGQGYNEQFF. In DNA, the CDR3 is TGCAGCGTTGATAGGGGACAGGGCTACAATGAGCAGTTCTTC.

This clonotype occurred many times. The rearrangement uses TRBV6-2 or TRBV6-3 and TRBJ2-6, with a weak D call TRBD2 (5 bases). The germline gives CDR1 MNHEY, CDR2 SVGEGT. This CDR3 spans 16 amino acids. Trimming left V 2 bases short and J 0 bases short, with 8 bases between. The CDR3 loop is CASSYAGVSGANVLTF. For the CDR3, the DNA is TGTGCCAGCAGTTACGCCGGGGTCTCTGGGGCCAACGTCCTGACTTTC.

This clonotype has ten or more counts. V is TRBV28 and J is TRBJ2-3; D might be TRBD1 or TRBD2, each matching 5 bases. Germline assignment: CDR1 MDHEN and CDR2 SYDVKM. Trimming stripped 5 bases from V and 1 base from J, with 10 bases between. The CDR3 loop spans 14 amino acids. The CDR3 spells CASSVRDGTDTQYF. The CDR3 nucleotides read TGTGCCAGCAGTGTCCGGGACGGCACAGATACGCAGTATTTT.

This clonotype was found many times. The J gene is TRBJ2-2, the V gene TRBV9; 7 bases match TRBD1. Germline V gives CDR1 SGDLS, CDR2 YYNGEE. V dropped 4 bases and J dropped 1; count of bases not matched to a gene: 4. The CDR3 sequence is 15 residues long. The CDR3 DNA reads as TGTGCCAGCAGCACGGGACAGTTGAACACCGGGGAGCTGTTTTTT. This codes for CASSTGQLNTGELFF.

The chain recombines TRBV5-6 with TRBJ2-7; the D is unclear. The CDR3 is 12 residues long. V lost 4 bases and J lost 6, with 11 bases in between. Per the germline V gene, CDR1 is SGHDT and CDR2 is YYEEEE. CDR3 nucleotide sequence: TGTGCCAGCAGCGCCGGTGCCTCCGAGCAGTACTTC. As protein: CASSAGASEQYF.

This clonotype was found many times. This chain links TRBV12-3 or TRBV12-4 with TRBJ1-2; D call uncertain. The V end was cut by 6 bases, the J end by 4 bases, with 12 bases between. The CDR3 sequence is 13 residues long. The CDR3 DNA reads as TGTGCCAGCAGCATCGTGCATGGCTATGGCTACACCTTC. This codes for CASSIVHGYGYTF.

The V and J genes are TRBV7-3 and TRBJ1-1; D perhaps matches TRBD1 (5 bases). Trimming stripped 2 bases from V and 4 bases from J, with 23 bases between. The CDR3 runs to 18 residues. Germline CDR1 is SGHTA and CDR2 is FQGTGA. CDR3 sequence: CASSLGMWDGPLPTEAFF. In DNA form, the CDR3 reads TGTGCCAGCAGCTTAGGAATGTGGGACGGTCCCCTTCCCACTGAAGCTTTCTTT.

This clonotype has more than one count but fewer than ten. This sequence joins TRBV29-1 and TRBJ2-3, with D perhaps matching TRBD1 or TRBD2 (5 bases each). This CDR3 has 12 amino acids. Trimming cost V 6 bases and J 7 bases, with 14 bases left between them. Looked up from germline, CDR1 is SQVTM and CDR2 is ANQGSEA. CDR3 sequence reads: CSVRDETHTQYF. The CDR3 DNA is TGCAGCGTCCGGGACGAGACCCATACGCAGTATTTT.

The chain is built from TRBV5-5 and TRBJ2-7; TRBD1 is a possible D gene (6 bases). The CDR3 extends over 14 amino acids. The V gene's germline CDR1 is SGHKS and CDR2 YYEKEE (reference sequence). With 4 bases removed from V and 6 bases from J, the gap between germline ends came to 17 bases. DNA for the CDR3: TGTGCCAGCAGCCGGGACACCGGGACCACCGAGCAGTACTTC. Protein product: CASSRDTGTTEQYF.

This clonotype has ten or more counts. J is TRBJ2-7 and V is TRBV6-1, with 7 bases fitting TRBD1. CDR3 length: 13 residues. Germline CDR1 and CDR2: MNHNS and SASEGT. Trimming at V came to 2 bases and at J to 2 bases, leaving 0 bases not matched to a gene. The CDR3 DNA follows: TGTGCCAGCAGTGAAACAGGGGCCTACGAGCAGTACTTC. Protein product: CASSETGAYEQYF.

This clonotype was counted ten times or more. The rearrangement links TRBV19 to TRBJ1-5; D unresolved. Germline V gene data show CDR1 as LNHDA and CDR2 as SQIVND (reference sequence). V lost 3 bases and J lost 5, with 14 bases in between. There are 15 residues in the CDR3. CDR3 in DNA: TGTGCCAGTAGTATTTCCCGCGAGATATATCAGCCCCAGCATTTT. Translation gives CASSISREIYQPQHF.

This clonotype was observed a handful of times. The chain couples TRBV19 to TRBJ2-1, with TRBD1 identical over 8 bases. The CDR3 covers 14 residues. CDR1 and CDR2 from the germline V gene are LNHDA and SQIVND (reference sequence). V gave up 5 bases and J gave up 9 bases; unmatched junction bases: 9. CDR3 sequence: CASSSRTGQVEQFF. DNA of the CDR3: TGTGCCAGTAGTTCCCGGACAGGGCAGGTTGAGCAGTTCTTC.

V is TRBV28 and J is TRBJ2-7; D gene unclear. Germline lookup yields CDR1 MDHEN and CDR2 SYDVKM. The germline V and J ends were trimmed by 3 bases and 7 bases, with 13 bases remaining between them. The CDR3 sequence is 13 residues long. The CDR3 reads CASSFVTRWEQYF. The CDR3 DNA sequence: TGTGCCAGCAGTTTCGTGACCCGTTGGGAGCAGTACTTC.

The V gene is TRBV6-2 or TRBV6-3, the J gene TRBJ2-2; 11 bases align to TRBD1. The CDR3 length is 15 residues. Trimming removed 7 bases from V and 6 bases from J; junction bases left unmatched: 7. Germline CDR1 reads MNHEY; CDR2 reads SVGEGT. In DNA form, the CDR3 reads TGTGCCAGCACTAGGACAGGGGGCGCTTCCGGGGAGCTGTTTTTT. Translation: CASTRTGGASGELFF.

This sequence joins TRBV7-9 and TRBJ2-7; the D is unclear. The V gene lost 5 bases and the J gene lost 0 bases, with 11 bases spanning the gap. Looked up from germline, CDR1 is SEHNR and CDR2 is FQNEAQ (reference sequence). This CDR3 has 14 residues. The CDR3 loop is CASSPTESSYEQYF. The CDR3 DNA reads as TGTGCCAGCAGCCCGACCGAAAGCTCCTACGAGCAGTACTTC.

The sample holds many counts of this clonotype. The V call is TRBV7-8, the J call TRBJ2-7, with 10 positions matching TRBD1. CDR1 SGHVS and CDR2 FQNEAQ come from the germline V gene. The J segment lost 2 bases and the V segment lost 5 bases, leaving 6 bases of the junction unmatched. The CDR3 totals 15 residues. CDR3 sequence reads: CASSRDRGSPYEQYF. The CDR3 nucleotides read TGTGCCAGCAGCAGGGACAGGGGATCCCCCTACGAGCAGTACTTC.

Only a few counts were recorded for this clonotype. CDR3: CASSTDGAYEQYF. The CDR3 coding sequence is TGTGCCAGTAGTACGGACGGGGCCTACGAGCAGTACTTC. V is TRBV19 and J is TRBJ2-7, with D maybe TRBD2 (5 bases). CDR1 is LNHDA and CDR2 is SQIVND in the germline V gene (reference sequence). V dropped 4 bases and J dropped 2 bases, with 9 bases sitting between them. There are 13 residues in the CDR3.

This clonotype has more than one count but fewer than ten. J is TRBJ2-7 and V is TRBV12-3 or TRBV12-4; D is tentatively TRBD1 or TRBD2 (5 bases each). CDR3 length: 13 residues. V was trimmed by 2 bases and J by 10 bases, leaving 15 bases between them. This CDR3 reads CASSLSGRDPQYF. CDR3 coding DNA: TGTGCCAGCAGTTTATCCGGCAGGGACCCCCAGTACTTC.

This clonotype was seen a handful of times. This chain uses TRBV6-2 or TRBV6-3 with TRBJ1-1; the D is unclear. CDR3 length: 13 residues. V lost 8 bases and J lost 5, with 15 bases in between. Germline V gene sequence: CDR1 MNHEY, CDR2 SVGEGT. This CDR3 is CASPEGLGTEAFF. DNA for the CDR3: TGTGCCAGCCCCGAGGGATTGGGGACTGAAGCTTTCTTT.

This sequence joins TRBV28 and TRBJ1-1; D not certain. The V gene lost 4 bases and the J gene lost 4 bases, with 10 bases spanning the gap. This CDR3 comprises 13 residues. Germline CDR1 reads MDHEN; CDR2 reads SYDVKM. The CDR3 loop is CASSSMPLTEAFF. The CDR3 DNA follows: TGTGCCAGCAGTTCCATGCCTCTCACTGAAGCTTTCTTT.

This clonotype turned up a few times. This sequence joins TRBV7-8 and TRBJ2-7, with D hard to call. V was cut by 2 bases and J by 0 bases, with 8 bases left in between. The CDR3 runs 14 residues. From germline, CDR1 is SGHVS and CDR2 FQNEAQ. CDR3 protein: CASSLLRTSYEQYF. Written as DNA, the CDR3 is TGTGCCAGCAGCTTATTGCGGACCTCCTACGAGCAGTACTTC.